Given below is one TCR beta chain in context. Using RNA transcripts, the TCR beta CDR3 regions were amplified. HTBI-primed first-round RT-PCR preceded second-round multiplex PCR. One entry per CDR3 protein, called by TCRdb with MiXCR from the multiplex PCR reads. This sample yields 450,000 to 600,000 distinct CDR3 sequences, of which less than 45% are seen a single time; less than 4.5% belongs to the top ten. Trimming removed 3 bases at V and 7 bases at J, with 19 bases between. The CDR3 has 17 residues. Per the germline V gene, CDR1 is SGHTA and CDR2 is FQGTGA. This specimen belongs to a study of Graves' ophthalmopathy and Graves' hyperthyroidism.

This TCR was sampled from an adult man with Graves' hyperthyroidism. The sequenced sample was peripheral blood or thyroid tissue (not recorded which). The chain uses TRBV7-3 and TRBJ1-6, with a possible D match to TRBD1 (5 bases). In nucleotides, the CDR3 is TGTGCCAGCAGCTTTGAGGGAGGGGATTCACCAAATTCACCCCTCCACTTT. Encoded protein: CASSFEGGDSPNSPLHF.